Listed below are T cell receptor beta chains from one sample, sequenced in a study of PD-1 blockade in classical Hodgkin lymphoma. Assay: immunoSEQ multiplex PCR; the TCRdb copy retains only in-frame clones and omits some. The sample carries over 10,000 clones, roughly 90% recorded once. The starting material was peripheral blood mononuclear cells (PBMCs), obtained at baseline. The receptors stem from a human donor with classical Hodgkin lymphoma. CDR3s include the opening cysteine and the closing phenylalanine or tryptophan. D genes are given only for firm matches. The size field is filled for only some rows; it gives once, few, many or a size class.

TRBJ2-7 NA NA TRBV5-5 CASSFRHLRGEQYF TGTGCCAGCAGCTTTAGACACCTCCGGGGCGAGCAGTACTTC
TRBJ2-7 NA NA TRBV19 CASSRQVNYEQYF TGTGCCAGTAGTCGGCAGGTAAACTACGAGCAGTACTTC
TRBJ2-5 NA TRBD2 TRBV4-1 CASSQERTGGRETQYF TGCGCCAGCAGCCAAGAAAGGACGGGAGGTCGAGAGACCCAGTACTTC
TRBJ2-3 once NA TRBV2 CASSEWAIRGDTQYF TGTGCCAGCAGTGAATGGGCAATCCGGGGAGATACGCAGTATTTT
TRBJ2-7 NA TRBD2 TRBV6-1 CASSESLAGLTYEQYF TGTGCCAGCAGTGAAAGCCTAGCGGGGCTTACCTACGAGCAGTACTTC
TRBJ1-1 NA NA TRBV19 CASSTFALNTEAFF TGTGCCAGTAGTACCTTTGCCCTGAACACTGAAGCTTTCTTT
TRBJ1-1 NA NA TRBV7-9 CASSLGIQGVQAFF TGTGCCAGCAGCTTAGGGATACAGGGCGTACAAGCTTTCTTT
TRBJ2-3 NA NA TRBV6-5 CASSYWQGEDTQYF TGTGCCAGCAGTTACTGGCAGGGAGAAGATACGCAGTATTTT
TRBJ2-7 NA NA TRBV6-1 CASSGVAGLYEQYF TGTGCCAGCAGTGGGGTGGCAGGGTTGTACGAGCAGTACTTC
TRBJ1-2 NA TRBD1 TRBV27 CASSLRGTGIGYTF TGTGCCAGCAGTTTAAGGGGGACAGGGATTGGCTACACCTTC
TRBJ1-1 NA NA TRBV20-1 CSASVGEAFF TGCAGTGCTAGTGTGGGTGAAGCTTTCTTT
TRBJ2-2 NA TRBD2 TRBV6-5 CASSYGGVAAGELFF TGTGCCAGCAGTTACGGGGGGGTCGCGGCCGGGGAGCTGTTTTTT
TRBJ2-3 NA NA TRBV7-8 CASSLALVRGGDTDTQYF TGTGCCAGCAGCTTAGCCTTAGTACGAGGGGGGGACACAGATACGCAGTATTTT
TRBJ2-7 NA NA TRBV14 CASSQDPGGYRNEQYF TGTGCCAGCAGCCAAGATCCGGGGGGCTACCGGAACGAGCAGTACTTC
TRBJ2-7 NA NA TRBV9 CASSPPSGTWEEQYF TGTGCCAGCAGCCCACCATCCGGGACATGGGAAGAGCAGTACTTC
TRBJ2-3 NA NA TRBV30 CAWSVLGDYTDTQYF TGTGCCTGGAGTGTTTTGGGGGATTACACAGATACGCAGTATTTT
TRBJ2-7 NA TRBD1 TRBV27 CASSSISGQGMYEQYF TGTGCCAGCAGTTCCATCTCGGGACAGGGGATGTACGAGCAGTACTTC
TRBJ2-3 NA TRBD2 TRBV7-3 CASSPKNSGGNTQYF TGTGCCAGCAGCCCAAAAAATAGCGGGGGGAATACGCAGTATTTT
TRBJ1-5 few NA TRBV6-5 CASSYSGHQPQHF TGTGCCAGCAGTTACTCTGGGCATCAGCCCCAGCATTTT
TRBJ1-5 NA NA TRBV5-1 CASSLIGGQPQHF TGCGCCAGCAGCTTGATTGGGGGACAGCCCCAGCATTTT
TRBJ1-1 NA NA TRBV19 CASSIRHGGQLNTEAFF TGTGCCAGTAGTATCCGCCATGGTGGACAGCTGAACACTGAAGCTTTCTTT
TRBJ1-3 once TRBD1 TRBV7-9 CASSSIDRGSGNTIYF TGTGCCAGCAGCTCCATCGACAGGGGATCCGGTAACACCATATATTTT
TRBJ1-2 NA NA TRBV18 CASSPGGSANYGYTF TGTGCCAGCTCACCTGGGGGGTCAGCTAACTATGGCTACACCTTC
TRBJ2-7 NA TRBD2 TRBV5-4 CASSTSGRAYEQYF TGTGCCAGCAGCACTAGCGGGAGGGCCTACGAGCAGTACTTC
TRBJ1-6 NA TRBD1 TRBV11-2 CASSVGQNNSPLHF TGTGCCAGCAGCGTGGGACAGAATAATTCACCCCTCCACTTT
TRBJ2-7 NA NA TRBV5-8 CASTPFYEQYF TGTGCCAGCACCCCGTTTTACGAGCAGTACTTC
TRBJ2-3 NA NA TRBV29-1 CSVEEDQPPTDTQYF TGCAGCGTTGAAGAAGATCAGCCCCCCACAGATACGCAGTATTTT
TRBJ2-2 NA TRBD2 TRBV4-2 CASSQATSGGTGELFF TGTGCCAGCAGCCAGGCGACTAGCGGGGGGACCGGGGAGCTGTTTTTT
TRBJ1-2 NA TRBD1 TRBV7-9 CASSLHRGQGGNYGYTF TGTGCCAGCAGCTTACATAGGGGGCAGGGAGGTAACTATGGCTACACCTTC
TRBJ1-4 NA NA TRBV5-1 CASSLPSEKLFF TGCGCCAGCAGTCTTCCCTCCGAAAAACTGTTTTTT